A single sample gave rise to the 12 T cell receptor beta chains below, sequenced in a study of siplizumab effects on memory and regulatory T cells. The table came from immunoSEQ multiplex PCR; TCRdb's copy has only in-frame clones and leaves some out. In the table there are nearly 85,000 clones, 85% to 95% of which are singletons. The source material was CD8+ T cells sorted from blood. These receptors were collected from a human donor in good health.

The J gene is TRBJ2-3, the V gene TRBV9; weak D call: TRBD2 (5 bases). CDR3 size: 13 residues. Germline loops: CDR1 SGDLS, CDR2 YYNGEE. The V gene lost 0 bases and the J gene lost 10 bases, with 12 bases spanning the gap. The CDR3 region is CASSVGPGKAQYF. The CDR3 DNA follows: TGTGCCAGCAGCGTAGGTCCGGGGAAGGCGCAGTATTTT.

The CDR3: CASSKSGRAAGEETQYF. Written as DNA, the CDR3 is TGTGCCAGCAGCAAAAGCGGGAGGGCCGCCGGAGAAGAGACCCAGTACTTC. The chain combines TRBV7-6 with TRBJ2-5, with 10 positions matching TRBD2. J gave up 3 bases and V 5 bases, and 12 bases lay outside the gene matches. The CDR3 sequence is 17 residues long. Germline CDR1 SGHVS, CDR2 FNYEAQ. Full variable domain (outside the CDR3, taken from reference TRBV7-6 and TRBJ2-5): GAGVSQSPRYKVTKRGQDVALRCDPISGHVSLYWYRQALGQGPEFLTYFNYEAQQDKSGLPNDRFSAERPEGSISTLTIQRTEQRDSAMYRCASSKSGRAAGEETQYFGPGTRLLVL.

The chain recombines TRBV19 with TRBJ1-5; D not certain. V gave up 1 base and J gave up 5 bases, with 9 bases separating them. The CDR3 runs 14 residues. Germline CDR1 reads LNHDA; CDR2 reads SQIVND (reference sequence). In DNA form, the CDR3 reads TGTGCCAGTAGTATAGGTGCGGTTCATCAGCCCCAGCATTTT. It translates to CASSIGAVHQPQHF.

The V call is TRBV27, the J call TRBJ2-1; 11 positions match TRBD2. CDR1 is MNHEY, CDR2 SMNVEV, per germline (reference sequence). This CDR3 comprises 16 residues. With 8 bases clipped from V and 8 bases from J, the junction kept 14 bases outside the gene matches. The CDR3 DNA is TGTGCCAGCGCTTCCTTAGCGGGAGGGAGAAAAGATGAGCAGTTCTTC. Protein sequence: CASASLAGGRKDEQFF.

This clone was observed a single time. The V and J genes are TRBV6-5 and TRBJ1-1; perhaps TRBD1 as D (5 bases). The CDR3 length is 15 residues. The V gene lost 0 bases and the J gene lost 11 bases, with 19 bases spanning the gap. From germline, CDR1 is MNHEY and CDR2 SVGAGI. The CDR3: CASSYSNWDPEGAFF. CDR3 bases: TGTGCCAGCAGTTACTCTAATTGGGACCCCGAAGGGGCTTTCTTT.

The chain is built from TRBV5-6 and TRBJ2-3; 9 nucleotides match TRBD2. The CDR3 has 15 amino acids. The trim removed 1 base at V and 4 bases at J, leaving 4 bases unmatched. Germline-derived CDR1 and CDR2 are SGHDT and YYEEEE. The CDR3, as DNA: TGTGCCAGCAGCTTGAAGCGGGAGGTCTCAGATACGCAGTATTTT. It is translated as CASSLKREVSDTQYF.

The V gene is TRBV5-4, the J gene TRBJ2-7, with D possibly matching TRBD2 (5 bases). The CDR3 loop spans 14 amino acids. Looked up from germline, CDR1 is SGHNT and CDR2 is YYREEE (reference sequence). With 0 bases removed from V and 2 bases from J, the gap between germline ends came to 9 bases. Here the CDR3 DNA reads TGTGCCAGCAGCTTGGGGCTAGCACCCTACGAGCAGTACTTC. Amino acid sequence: CASSLGLAPYEQYF.

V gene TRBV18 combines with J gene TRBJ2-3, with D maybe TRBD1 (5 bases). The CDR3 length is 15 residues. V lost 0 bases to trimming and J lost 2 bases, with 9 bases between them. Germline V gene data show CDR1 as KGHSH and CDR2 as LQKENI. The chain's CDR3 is CASSPPQGITDTQYF. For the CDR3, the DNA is TGTGCCAGCTCACCACCGCAGGGTATCACAGATACGCAGTATTTT.

The CDR3: CASSSATFLYADTQYF. In DNA, the CDR3 is TGTGCCAGCAGCTCTGCCACGTTCCTTTATGCAGATACGCAGTATTTT. V and J are TRBV7-8 and TRBJ2-3; D not resolved. The germline gives CDR1 SGHVS, CDR2 FQNEAQ. This CDR3 has 16 residues. V was pared by 4 bases and J by 4 bases, with 18 bases between.

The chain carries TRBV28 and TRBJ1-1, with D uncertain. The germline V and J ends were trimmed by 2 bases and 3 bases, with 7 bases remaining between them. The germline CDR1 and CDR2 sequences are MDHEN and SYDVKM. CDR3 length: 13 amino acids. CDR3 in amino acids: CASSLIRDTEAFF. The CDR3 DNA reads TGTGCCAGCAGTTTAATAAGGGACACTGAAGCTTTCTTT. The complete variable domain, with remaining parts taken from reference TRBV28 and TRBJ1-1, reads DVKVTQSSRYLVKRTGEKVFLECVQDMDHENMFWYRQDPGLGLRLIYFSYDVKMKEKGDIPEGYSVSREKKERFSLILESASTNQTSMYLCASSLIRDTEAFFGQGTRLTVV.

CDR3 sequence (DNA): TGTGCCAGCCACCTCTGGAACACTGAAGCTTTCTTT. This encodes CASHLWNTEAFF. The V gene is TRBV7-2, the J gene TRBJ1-1, with D unclear. CDR1 and CDR2 (germline): SGHTA, FQGNSA. Deletions cut 8 bases from V and 1 base from J, with 8 bases between. CDR3 size: 12 residues.

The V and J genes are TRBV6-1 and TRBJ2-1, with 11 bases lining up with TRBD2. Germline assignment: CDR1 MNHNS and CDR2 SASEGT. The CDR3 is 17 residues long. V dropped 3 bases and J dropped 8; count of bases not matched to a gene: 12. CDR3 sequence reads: CASSDPLAGGPGDEQFF. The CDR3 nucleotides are TGTGCCAGCAGTGACCCCTTAGCGGGAGGGCCTGGTGATGAGCAGTTCTTC.